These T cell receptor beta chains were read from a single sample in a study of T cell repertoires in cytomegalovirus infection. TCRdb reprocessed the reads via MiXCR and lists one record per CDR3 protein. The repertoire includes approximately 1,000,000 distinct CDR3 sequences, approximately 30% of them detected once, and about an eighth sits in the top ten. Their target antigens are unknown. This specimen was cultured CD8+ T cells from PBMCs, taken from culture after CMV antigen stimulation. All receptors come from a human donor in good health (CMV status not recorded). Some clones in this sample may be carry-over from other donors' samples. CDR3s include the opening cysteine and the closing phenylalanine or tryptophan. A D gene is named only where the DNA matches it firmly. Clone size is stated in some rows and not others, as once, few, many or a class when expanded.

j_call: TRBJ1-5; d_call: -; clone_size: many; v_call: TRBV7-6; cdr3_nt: TGTGCCAGCAGCTTACTGGGGGGGGAATACTGGAGCAATCAGCCCCAGCATTTT; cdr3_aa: CASSLLGGEYWSNQPQHF
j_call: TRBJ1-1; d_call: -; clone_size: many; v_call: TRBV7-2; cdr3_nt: TGTGCCAGCAGCTCTATACCGACTGAAGCTTTCTTT; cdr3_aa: CASSSIPTEAFF
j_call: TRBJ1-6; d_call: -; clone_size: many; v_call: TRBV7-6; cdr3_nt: TGTGCCAGCAGCTTAGCGTCCGGAATTAAGGGAAGGTCACCCCTCCACTTT; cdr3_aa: CASSLASGIKGRSPLHF
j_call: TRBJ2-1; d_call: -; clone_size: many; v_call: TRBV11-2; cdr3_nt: TGTGCCAGCAGACCCAGGGTAGATGAGCAGTTCTTC; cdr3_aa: CASRPRVDEQFF
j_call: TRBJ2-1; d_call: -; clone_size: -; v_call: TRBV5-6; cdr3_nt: TGTGCCAGCAGCATCCGACCCGCGGGCGGGGACAATGAGCAGTTCTTC; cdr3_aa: CASSIRPAGGDNEQFF
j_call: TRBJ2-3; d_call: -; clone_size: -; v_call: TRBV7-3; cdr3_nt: TGTGCCAGCAGCCCCCTTAGCGGCGCAGATACGCAGTATTTT; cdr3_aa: CASSPLSGADTQYF
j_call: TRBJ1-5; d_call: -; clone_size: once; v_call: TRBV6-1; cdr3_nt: TGTGCCAGCAGTGAATTGGGGACGGATAGCAATCAGCCCCAGCATTTT; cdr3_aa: CASSELGTDSNQPQHF
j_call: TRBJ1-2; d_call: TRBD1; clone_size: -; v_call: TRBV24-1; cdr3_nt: TGTGCCACCAGTGATCCAGGGGGAAGCTACACCTTC; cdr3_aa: CATSDPGGSYTF
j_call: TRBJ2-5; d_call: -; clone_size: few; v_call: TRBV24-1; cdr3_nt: TGTGCCACCAGTGATTCAGGGGAGACCCAGTACTTC; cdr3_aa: CATSDSGETQYF
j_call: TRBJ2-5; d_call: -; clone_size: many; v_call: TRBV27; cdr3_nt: TGTGCCAGCAGTTTATCGTGGGGAGAGACCCAGTACTTC; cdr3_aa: CASSLSWGETQYF
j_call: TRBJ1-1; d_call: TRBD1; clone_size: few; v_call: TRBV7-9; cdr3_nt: TGTGCCAGCAGCCGGTGGGACAGCCAGGTTTCTTTT; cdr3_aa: CASSRWDSQVSF
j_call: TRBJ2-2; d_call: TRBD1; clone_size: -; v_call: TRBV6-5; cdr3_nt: TGTGCCAGCAGTTACGACCCACAGGGGGCGCTTGAAGTGGACACCGGGGAGCTGTTTTTT; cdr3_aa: CASSYDPQGALEVDTGELFF
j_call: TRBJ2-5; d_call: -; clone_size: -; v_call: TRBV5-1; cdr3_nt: TGCGCCAGCAGCTTGCGTCCCCCAACCGAGACCCAGTACTTC; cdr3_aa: CASSLRPPTETQYF
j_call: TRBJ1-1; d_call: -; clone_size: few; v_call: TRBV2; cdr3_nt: TGTGCCAGTGTCAGGCAAGCGGCTTTCTTT; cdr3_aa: CASVRQAAFF
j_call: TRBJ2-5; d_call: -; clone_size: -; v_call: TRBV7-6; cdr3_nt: TGTGCTAGCAGCTTATCCGGGATGTCGAAGACCCAGTACTTC; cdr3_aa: CASSLSGMSKTQYF
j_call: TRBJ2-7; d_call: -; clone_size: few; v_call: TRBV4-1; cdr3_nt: TGCGCCAGCAGCCAAGACCCAGGGGCGATCTACGAGCAGTACTTC; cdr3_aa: CASSQDPGAIYEQYF
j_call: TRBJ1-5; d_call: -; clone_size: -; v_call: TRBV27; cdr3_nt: TGTGCCAGCAGTTTAGTCGGATATGGGTATAGCAATCAGCCCCAGCATTTT; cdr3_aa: CASSLVGYGYSNQPQHF
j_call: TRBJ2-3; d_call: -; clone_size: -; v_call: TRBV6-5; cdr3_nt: TGTGCCAGCAGTTACTCGTCCCGGGGAATCACAGATACGCAGTATTTT; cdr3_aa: CASSYSSRGITDTQYF
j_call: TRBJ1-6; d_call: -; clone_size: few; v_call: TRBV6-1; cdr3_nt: TGTGCCAGCACCCCAAGGGGGGATTCACCCCTCCACTTT; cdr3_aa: CASTPRGDSPLHF
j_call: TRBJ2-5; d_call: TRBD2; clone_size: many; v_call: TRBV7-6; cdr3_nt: TGTGCCAGCAGCTTAGCGATACTAGCGGCCCCGGGGACCCAGTACTTC; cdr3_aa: CASSLAILAAPGTQYF
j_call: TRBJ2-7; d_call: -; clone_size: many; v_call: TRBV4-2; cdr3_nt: TGTGCCAGCAGCCAAGATGAGGCTGGGACCTACGAGCAGTACTTC; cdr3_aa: CASSQDEAGTYEQYF
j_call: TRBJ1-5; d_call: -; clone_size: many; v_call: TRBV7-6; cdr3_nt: TGTGCCAGCAGCCCAAGCGGCATGAGCAATCAGCCCCAGCATTTT; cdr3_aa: CASSPSGMSNQPQHF
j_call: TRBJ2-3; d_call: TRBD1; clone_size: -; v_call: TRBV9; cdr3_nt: TGTGCCAGCAGCGACCGAGGACAGGGAAGGGCAGATACGCAGTATTTT; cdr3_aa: CASSDRGQGRADTQYF
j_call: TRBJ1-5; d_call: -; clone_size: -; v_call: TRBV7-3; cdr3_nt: TGTGCCAGCAGCGCCCTTGGGGGGAAACCCCAGCATTTT; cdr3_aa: CASSALGGKPQHF
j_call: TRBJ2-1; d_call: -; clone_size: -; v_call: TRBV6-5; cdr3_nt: TGTGCCAGCAGTTACTCAGAACTAGAGGGCAATGAGCAGTTCTTC; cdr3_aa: CASSYSELEGNEQFF
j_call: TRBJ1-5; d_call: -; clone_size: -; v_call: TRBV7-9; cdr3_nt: TGTGCCAGCAGCGGACGACAGCTAGATAGCAATCAGCCCCAGCATTTT; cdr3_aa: CASSGRQLDSNQPQHF
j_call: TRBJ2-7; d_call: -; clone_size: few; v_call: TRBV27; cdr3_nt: TGTGCCAGCAGTTTAGGGCGGTCCCCGAGGAGTCACGAGCAGTACTTC; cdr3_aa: CASSLGRSPRSHEQYF
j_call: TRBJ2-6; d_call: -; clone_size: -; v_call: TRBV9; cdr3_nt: TGTGCCAGCAGCCCCGGGGCCTCTGGGGCCAACGTCCTGACTTTC; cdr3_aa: CASSPGASGANVLTF
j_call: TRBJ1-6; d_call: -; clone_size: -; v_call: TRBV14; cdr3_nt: TGTGCCAGCAGCCTATACAGGAATGAGAATTCACCCCTCCACTTT; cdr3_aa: CASSLYRNENSPLHF
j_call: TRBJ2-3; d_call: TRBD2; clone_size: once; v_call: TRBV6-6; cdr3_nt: TGTGCCAGCAGCGGGGGGGGCCGAGCAGATACGCAGTATTTT; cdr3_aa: CASSGGGRADTQYF
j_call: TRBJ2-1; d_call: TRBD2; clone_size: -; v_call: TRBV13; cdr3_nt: TGTGCCAGCAGCATAGGACTAGCGGGGGTCAACAATGAGCAGTTCTTC; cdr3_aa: CASSIGLAGVNNEQFF
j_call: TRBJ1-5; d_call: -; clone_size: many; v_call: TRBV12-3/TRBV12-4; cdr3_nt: TGTGCCAGCAGTCCCGGGATCGGGCAGGGCCCTTGGCAGCCCCAGCATTTT; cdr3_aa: CASSPGIGQGPWQPQHF
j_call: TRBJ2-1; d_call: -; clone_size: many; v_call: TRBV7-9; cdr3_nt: TGTGCCAGCAGCTTAGTATCATTGGGGTCCCAATGGGATGAGCAGTTCTTC; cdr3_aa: CASSLVSLGSQWDEQFF